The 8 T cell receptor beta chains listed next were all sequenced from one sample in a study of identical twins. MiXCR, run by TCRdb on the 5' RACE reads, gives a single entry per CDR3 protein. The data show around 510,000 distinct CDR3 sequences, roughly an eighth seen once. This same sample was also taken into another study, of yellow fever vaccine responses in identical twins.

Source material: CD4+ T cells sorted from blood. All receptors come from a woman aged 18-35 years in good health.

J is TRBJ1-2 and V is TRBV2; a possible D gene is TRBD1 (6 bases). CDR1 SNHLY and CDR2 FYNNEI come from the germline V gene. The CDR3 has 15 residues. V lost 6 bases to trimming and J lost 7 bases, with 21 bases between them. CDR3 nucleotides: TGTGCCAGCAGAGTTCGGACAGTCCCTCTTGGTGGCTACACCTTC. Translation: CASRVRTVPLGGYTF.

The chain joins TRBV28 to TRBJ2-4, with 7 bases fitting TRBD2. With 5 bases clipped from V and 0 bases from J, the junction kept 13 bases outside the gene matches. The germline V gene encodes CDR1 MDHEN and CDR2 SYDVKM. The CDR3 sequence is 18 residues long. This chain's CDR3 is CASSPTGAGDLAKNIQYF. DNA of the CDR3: TGTGCCAGCAGTCCTACCGGGGCGGGGGACCTAGCCAAAAACATTCAGTACTTC.

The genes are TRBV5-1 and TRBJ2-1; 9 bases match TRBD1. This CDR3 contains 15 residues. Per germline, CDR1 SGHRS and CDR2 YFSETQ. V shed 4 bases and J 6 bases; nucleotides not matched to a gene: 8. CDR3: CASSPPRDRANEQFF. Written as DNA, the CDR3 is TGCGCCAGCAGCCCACCCCGGGACAGGGCCAATGAGCAGTTCTTC. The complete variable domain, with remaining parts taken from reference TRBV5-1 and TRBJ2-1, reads KAGVTQTPRYLIKTRGQQVTLSCSPISGHRSVSWYQQTPGQGLQFLFEYFSETQRNKGNFPGRFSGRQFSNSRSEMNVSTLELGDSALYLCASSPPRDRANEQFFGPGTRLTVL.

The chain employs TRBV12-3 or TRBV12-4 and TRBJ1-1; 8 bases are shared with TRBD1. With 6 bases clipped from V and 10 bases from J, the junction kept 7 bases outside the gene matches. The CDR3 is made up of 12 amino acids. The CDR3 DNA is TGTGCCAGCAGCCAAGAACAGGGGGGAGCTTTCTTT. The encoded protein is CASSQEQGGAFF.

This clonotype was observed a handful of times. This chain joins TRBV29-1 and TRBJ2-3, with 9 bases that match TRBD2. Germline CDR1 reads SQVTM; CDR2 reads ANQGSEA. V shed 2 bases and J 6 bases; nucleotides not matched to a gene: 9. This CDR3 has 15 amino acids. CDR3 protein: CSVERRTSGSDTQYF. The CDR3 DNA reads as TGCAGCGTTGAACGTAGAACTAGCGGGTCCGATACGCAGTATTTT.

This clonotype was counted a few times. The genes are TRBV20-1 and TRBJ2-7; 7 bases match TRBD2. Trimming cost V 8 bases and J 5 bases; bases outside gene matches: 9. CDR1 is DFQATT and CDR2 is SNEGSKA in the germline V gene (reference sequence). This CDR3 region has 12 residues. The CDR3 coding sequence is TGCAGTATACGTGGACTAGGGAACGAGCAGTACTTC. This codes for CSIRGLGNEQYF.

The CDR3 loop is CSARQTSLELFF. CDR3 bases: TGCAGTGCCCGACAGACCTCGTTGGAACTGTTTTTT. The genes are TRBV20-1 and TRBJ1-4; perhaps TRBD1 as D (5 bases). Germline V gives CDR1 DFQATT, CDR2 SNEGSKA (reference sequence). The V and J ends lost 6 bases and 12 bases respectively, with 17 bases between them. The CDR3 has 12 residues.

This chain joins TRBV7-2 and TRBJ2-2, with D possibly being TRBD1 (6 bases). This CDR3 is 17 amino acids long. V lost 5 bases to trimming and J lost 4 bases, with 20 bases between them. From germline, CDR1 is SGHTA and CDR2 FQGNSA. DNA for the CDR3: TGTGCCAGCAGCCGATTAGGGGGTCGCAGAGCCACCGGGGAGCTGTTTTTT. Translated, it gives CASSRLGGRRATGELFF.